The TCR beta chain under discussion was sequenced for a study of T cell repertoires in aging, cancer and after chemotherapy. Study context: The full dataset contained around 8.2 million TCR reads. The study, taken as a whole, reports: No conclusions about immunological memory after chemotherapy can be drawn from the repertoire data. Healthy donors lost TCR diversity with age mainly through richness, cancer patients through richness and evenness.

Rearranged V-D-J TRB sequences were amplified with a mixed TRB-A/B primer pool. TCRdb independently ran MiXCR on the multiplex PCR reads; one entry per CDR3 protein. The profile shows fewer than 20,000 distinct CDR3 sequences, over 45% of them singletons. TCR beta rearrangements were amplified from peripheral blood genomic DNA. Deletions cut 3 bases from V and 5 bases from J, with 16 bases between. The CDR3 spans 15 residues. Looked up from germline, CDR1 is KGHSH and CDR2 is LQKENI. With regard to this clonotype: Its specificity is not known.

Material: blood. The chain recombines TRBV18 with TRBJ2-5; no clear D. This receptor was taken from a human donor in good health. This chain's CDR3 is CASSPRSDAWETQYF. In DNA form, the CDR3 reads TGTGCCAGCTCACCGCGCTCAGACGCTTGGGAGACCCAGTACTTC.